Following are 30 T cell receptor beta chains from one sample sequenced in a study of shared clonotypes between healthy human individuals. Sequencing was performed with immunoSEQ multiplex PCR; in TCRdb, only in-frame clones are kept and a portion is missing. This table holds roughly 2.5 million clones, around 90% found once. Sequencing used naive CD4+ T cells sorted from blood. Subset specified: CD45RA+ positively selected. These receptors came from a man aged 18 to 29 in good health.

CDR3: CASGGGSPTDTQYF. Written as DNA, the CDR3 is TGCGCCAGCGGGGGAGGCTCCCCCACAGATACGCAGTATTTT. V is TRBV5-1 and J is TRBJ2-3; D may be TRBD2 (6 bases). The CDR3 covers 14 residues. Germline lookup yields CDR1 SGHRS and CDR2 YFSETQ. Trimming cost V 7 bases and J 2 bases, with 14 bases left between them.

The rearrangement uses TRBV7-8 and TRBJ1-5; D is unresolved. Germline-derived CDR1 and CDR2 are SGHVS and FQNEAQ. V was pared by 2 bases and J by 1 base, with 12 bases between. CDR3 size: 16 residues. The chain's CDR3 is CASSLFQGLSNQPQHF. The CDR3 DNA sequence: TGTGCCAGCAGCTTATTTCAAGGGCTGAGCAATCAGCCCCAGCATTTT.

The chain combines TRBV6-6 with TRBJ2-5; TRBD2 might be the D (6 bases). This CDR3 is built from 14 residues. V lost 7 bases to trimming and J lost 5 bases, with 17 bases between them. Germline V gene sequence: CDR1 MNHNY, CDR2 SVGAGI (reference sequence). The CDR3 nucleotides read TGTGCCAGCACAGGAATGACGGGGAGGGAGACCCAGTACTTC. Translating gives CASTGMTGRETQYF.

The chain recombines TRBV11-2 with TRBJ1-1, with 7 positions matching TRBD1. Germline loops: CDR1 SGHAT, CDR2 FQNNGV. V lost 5 bases to trimming and J lost 1 base; unmatched junction nucleotides: 19. The CDR3 consists of 19 residues. The CDR3 sequence is CASSLKTGRPYWPNTEAFF. CDR3 nucleotide sequence: TGTGCCAGCAGCCTCAAGACAGGGCGGCCCTATTGGCCGAACACTGAAGCTTTCTTT.

The J gene is TRBJ2-3, the V gene TRBV30; perhaps D is TRBD1 or TRBD2 (5 bases each). Deletions cut 2 bases from V and 0 bases from J, with 9 bases between. This CDR3 is 14 amino acids long. The germline V gene encodes CDR1 GTSNPN and CDR2 SVGIG (reference sequence). This CDR3 reads CAWSLWGSTDTQYF. CDR3 in DNA: TGTGCCTGGAGTTTATGGGGGAGCACAGATACGCAGTATTTT.

This chain links TRBV30 with TRBJ2-1; D might be TRBD2 (6 bases). CDR1 and CDR2 from the germline V gene are GTSNPN and SVGIG (reference sequence). Trimming shortened V by 2 bases and J by 4 bases, and 15 bases separated the two germline ends. This CDR3 contains 15 residues. CDR3 sequence reads: CAWSPGGKRYNEQFF. The CDR3 DNA follows: TGTGCCTGGAGTCCTGGCGGGAAGAGGTACAATGAGCAGTTCTTC.

The chain carries TRBV7-2 and TRBJ2-7; D is possibly TRBD1 (6 bases). CDR1 SGHTA and CDR2 FQGNSA come from the germline V gene. Trimming removed 5 bases from V and 6 bases from J, with 11 bases in between. CDR3 length: 12 residues. The CDR3 reads CASSVTGTEQYF. The CDR3 DNA reads as TGTGCCAGCAGCGTAACAGGGACCGAGCAGTACTTC.

This clone was picked up one time. The J gene is TRBJ1-5, the V gene TRBV18; 9 bases map to TRBD1. Germline lookup yields CDR1 KGHSH and CDR2 LQKENI. Trimming at V came to 3 bases and at J to 8 bases, leaving 5 bases not matched to a gene. The CDR3 consists of 14 residues. The CDR3 DNA is TGTGCCAGCTCACCTTTGGGACAGGGAGAGCCCCAGCATTTT. Amino acids: CASSPLGQGEPQHF.

V and J are TRBV5-1 and TRBJ1-2; the match to TRBD1 covers 7 bases. The CDR3 covers 14 residues. Germline V lookup: CDR1 SGHRS, CDR2 YFSETQ. The trim removed 4 bases at V and 0 bases at J, leaving 3 bases unmatched. The CDR3 region is CASSQDRTNYGYTF. The CDR3 DNA is TGCGCCAGCAGCCAGGACAGGACTAACTATGGCTACACCTTC.

The V gene is TRBV27, the J gene TRBJ1-4; the D gene is possibly TRBD1 (5 bases). With 5 bases removed from V and 0 bases from J, the gap between germline ends came to 13 bases. Germline values: CDR1 MNHEY, CDR2 SMNVEV (reference sequence). The CDR3 is made up of 16 amino acids. The CDR3 region is CASSTGLITTNEKLFF. CDR3 coding DNA: TGTGCCAGCAGTACGGGACTCATAACAACTAATGAAAAACTGTTTTTT.

This chain connects TRBV19 to TRBJ2-1, with D unresolved. Germline CDR1 and CDR2: LNHDA and SQIVND (reference sequence). Trimming removed 5 bases from V and 6 bases from J, with 20 bases in between. The CDR3 covers 16 residues. CDR3 sequence reads: CASSFLTGSSPNEQFF. Written as DNA, the CDR3 is TGTGCCAGTAGTTTCCTCACCGGGTCCTCCCCCAATGAGCAGTTCTTC.

V gene TRBV9 combines with J gene TRBJ2-2; no reliable D call. In germline, CDR1 is SGDLS, CDR2 YYNGEE. With 3 bases removed from V and 4 bases from J, the gap between germline ends came to 10 bases. This CDR3 contains 14 residues. The CDR3 DNA reads as TGTGCCAGCAGCGCCATAAGTTCCACCGGGGAGCTGTTTTTT. Its translation: CASSAISSTGELFF.

The rearrangement links TRBV28 to TRBJ1-1; weak D call: TRBD1 (6 bases). V shed 5 bases and J shed 0 bases, with 7 bases lying between them. Per germline, CDR1 MDHEN and CDR2 SYDVKM. This CDR3 has 13 residues. CDR3 DNA: TGTGCCAGCAGTCAGGGGATGAACACTGAAGCTTTCTTT. This codes for CASSQGMNTEAFF. Filled out from reference TRBV28 and TRBJ1-1, the complete variable domain reads DVKVTQSSRYLVKRTGEKVFLECVQDMDHENMFWYRQDPGLGLRLIYFSYDVKMKEKGDIPEGYSVSREKKERFSLILESASTNQTSMYLCASSQGMNTEAFFGQGTRLTVV.

The chain links TRBV27 to TRBJ2-7; 10 nucleotides line up with TRBD1. The CDR3 extends over 15 amino acids. The J segment lost 9 bases and the V segment lost 8 bases, leaving 16 bases of the junction unmatched. Germline-derived CDR1 and CDR2 are MNHEY and SMNVEV (reference sequence). The CDR3 nucleotides read TGTGCCAGCGGGCGTCTTGGGACAGGGGAAGTGAGGCAGTACTTC. It is translated as CASGRLGTGEVRQYF.

As regards this clone: This sample includes further DNA sequences coding for the same CDR3. The genes are TRBV9 and TRBJ2-3, with D unresolved. V gave up 2 bases and J gave up 7 bases, with 5 bases separating them. The CDR3 has 11 residues. CDR1 is SGDLS, CDR2 YYNGEE, per germline. In nucleotides, the CDR3 is TGTGCCAGCAGCGTGGGTAATACGCAGTATTTT. It is translated as CASSVGNTQYF.

The chain recombines TRBV2 with TRBJ2-7; D is unresolved. Germline lookup yields CDR1 SNHLY and CDR2 FYNNEI. V was clipped by 1 base and J by 0 bases, with 13 bases between them. The CDR3 sequence is 16 residues long. The CDR3 sequence: CASSEVSRTDSYEQYF. DNA for the CDR3: TGTGCCAGCAGTGAAGTGAGCAGGACGGACTCCTACGAGCAGTACTTC.

This clone was detected only once. Additional DNA sequences in this sample encode the identical CDR3. J is TRBJ2-3 and V is TRBV9, with 9 bases aligning to TRBD2. The ends lost 0 bases at V and 2 bases at J; junction bases unmatched: 4. Looked up from germline, CDR1 is SGDLS and CDR2 is YYNGEE. This CDR3 comprises 16 residues. CDR3 DNA sequence: TGTGCCAGCAGCGTAGGACTAGCGGTGATCACAGATACGCAGTATTTT. Its protein is CASSVGLAVITDTQYF.

In its sample, this clone was seen once. This chain uses TRBV6-5 with TRBJ2-5, with D tentatively TRBD1 or TRBD2 (6 bases each). The CDR3 runs to 14 residues. Between the trimmed V and J ends, which lost 6 bases and 4 bases, there was a span of 15 bases. CDR1 and CDR2 (germline): MNHEY, SVGAGI. CDR3 sequence (DNA): TGTGCCAGCAGCACCTACTGGGGGGCAGAGACCCAGTACTTC. It codes for CASSTYWGAETQYF.

The V and J genes are TRBV12-5 and TRBJ2-3, with 10 bases fitting TRBD2. V dropped 9 bases and J dropped 2; count of bases not matched to a gene: 5. The germline CDR1 and CDR2 sequences are LGHNT and FRNRAP. The CDR3 sequence is 14 residues long. CDR3 nucleotide sequence: TGTGCTAGCGGGACTAGCGCCCACACAGATACGCAGTATTTT. The encoded protein is CASGTSAHTDTQYF.

The V gene is TRBV27, the J gene TRBJ1-5, with D possibly matching TRBD1 (5 bases). Germline V gives CDR1 MNHEY, CDR2 SMNVEV (reference sequence). The CDR3 is 13 residues long. V shed 8 bases and J shed 6 bases, with 14 bases lying between them. Here the CDR3 reads CASAQASGQPQHF. CDR3 sequence (DNA): TGTGCCAGCGCACAGGCCAGCGGTCAGCCCCAGCATTTT.

This chain links TRBV19 with TRBJ1-2; D remains unclear. The CDR3 totals 15 residues. V dropped 5 bases and J dropped 0 bases, with 13 bases sitting between them. Germline CDR1 reads LNHDA; CDR2 reads SQIVND (reference sequence). CDR3: CASSPNIVANYGYTF. CDR3 bases: TGTGCCAGTAGTCCCAACATAGTAGCTAACTATGGCTACACCTTC.

The V and J genes are TRBV7-3 and TRBJ2-1, with 9 bases fitting TRBD2. Per the germline V gene, CDR1 is SGHTA and CDR2 is FQGTGA. V shed 4 bases and J 16 bases; nucleotides not matched to a gene: 8. The CDR3 spans 12 residues. CDR3 DNA sequence: TGTGCCAGCAGCTCCGGCGGGGGGGCCCAATTCTTC. Protein product: CASSSGGGAQFF.

In this sample, this clone turned up once. The V call is TRBV11-2, the J call TRBJ2-4; D is possibly TRBD1 or TRBD2 (7 bases each). V lost 7 bases and J 2 bases, leaving 18 bases between the germline ends. Per the germline V gene, CDR1 is SGHAT and CDR2 is FQNNGV. The length of the CDR3 is 16 residues. CDR3 bases: TGTGCCAGCACCGTATCAGGGGGGGCGCCCAAAAACATTCAGTACTTC. It yields the protein CASTVSGGAPKNIQYF.

The V and J genes are TRBV5-4 and TRBJ1-3; unclear D gene. This CDR3 has 14 residues. Germline V gives CDR1 SGHNT, CDR2 YYREEE (reference sequence). V lost 2 bases and J lost 4, with 10 bases in between. CDR3 bases: TGTGCCAGCAGCTTCATGCCGGAAGGAAACACCATATATTTT. Translated, it gives CASSFMPEGNTIYF. The whole variable domain, remainder taken from reference TRBV5-4 and TRBJ1-3, is ETGVTQSPTHLIKTRGQQVTLRCSSQSGHNTVSWYQQALGQGPQFIFQYYREEENGRGNFPPRFSGLQFPNYSSELNVNALELDDSALYLCASSFMPEGNTIYFGEGSWLTVV.

The chain joins TRBV10-1 to TRBJ2-7; 9 nucleotides agree with TRBD1. Looked up from germline, CDR1 is WNHNN and CDR2 is SYGVQD (reference sequence). CDR3 length: 15 residues. V lost 3 bases, J lost 4 bases, and 7 bases stayed unmatched. The CDR3 bases are TGCGCCAGCAGTGACCCCGGGACAGGGACTTACGAGCAGTACTTC. Its translation: CASSDPGTGTYEQYF.

The chain employs TRBV4-3 and TRBJ1-2, with a possible D match to TRBD1 (5 bases). Per the germline V gene, CDR1 is LGHNA and CDR2 is YSLEER. V gave up 3 bases and J gave up 5 bases, with 10 bases separating them. The CDR3 covers 13 residues. For the CDR3, the DNA is TGCGCCAGCAGCCAGTTTCAGGGTTATGGCTACACCTTC. This translates into CASSQFQGYGYTF.

The chain employs TRBV7-2 and TRBJ2-3; 11 bases match TRBD2. The CDR3 runs 16 residues. The junction had 4 bases not matched to a gene; V was cut back by 3 bases and J by 2 bases. Looked up from germline, CDR1 is SGHTA and CDR2 is FQGNSA. CDR3 in amino acids: CASSFPSGRPTDTQYF. The DNA for the CDR3 is TGTGCCAGCAGCTTCCCTAGCGGGAGGCCCACAGATACGCAGTATTTT.

The gene calls are TRBV27 and TRBJ2-5; perhaps D is TRBD1 or TRBD2 (7 bases each). V lost 5 bases, J lost 2 bases, and 15 bases lay in between. CDR3 length: 15 amino acids. In germline, CDR1 is MNHEY, CDR2 SMNVEV (reference sequence). CDR3 region: CASSREGAGQETQYF. CDR3 nucleotide sequence: TGTGCCAGCAGTAGGGAGGGGGCAGGGCAAGAGACCCAGTACTTC.

About this clone: The identical CDR3 is also encoded by other nucleotide sequences in the sample. The chain carries TRBV2 and TRBJ2-1, with 7 bases fitting TRBD2. This CDR3 contains 12 residues. CDR1 is SNHLY and CDR2 is FYNNEI in the germline V gene. V was clipped by 4 bases and J by 8 bases; unmatched bases: 2. As DNA, the CDR3 is TGTGCCAGCAGTGGCCTAGCGGATGAGCAGTTCTTC. Its translation: CASSGLADEQFF.

This clone came up once. Other DNA sequences in this sample translate to the same CDR3. The chain carries TRBV5-1 and TRBJ2-3; D remains unclear. V was cut by 0 bases and J by 2 bases, with 7 bases left in between. The CDR3 extends over 14 amino acids. Germline V gene sequence: CDR1 SGHRS, CDR2 YFSETQ. The CDR3 bases are TGCGCCAGCAGCTTGGAACAAACCACAGATACGCAGTATTTT. It translates to CASSLEQTTDTQYF.